Listed below are T cell receptor beta chains from one sample, sequenced in a study of T cell changes during pregnancy in multiple sclerosis. Sequencing used immunoSEQ multiplex PCR; TCRdb keeps in-frame clones, though not all of them. Altogether 60,000 to 75,000 clones are present, about nine tenths being singletons, with the ten largest covering 1.4%. The specimen was peripheral blood, collected in the third trimester of pregnancy. The source of these receptors is a female donor with multiple sclerosis, enrolled in a pregnancy study. The CDR3 runs from the conserved cysteine through the conserved F or W. D genes are given only for firm matches.

V: TRBV18; D: -; J: TRBJ1-2; CDR3: CASSPPAGDYGYTF; DNA: TGTGCCAGCTCACCACCGGCAGGGGACTATGGCTACACCTTC
V: TRBV6-1; D: -; J: TRBJ1-2; CDR3: CASSEDQGYYGYTF; DNA: TGTGCCAGCAGTGAAGATCAGGGATACTATGGCTACACCTTC
V: TRBV2; D: TRBD1; J: TRBJ2-7; CDR3: CASSDQGAGYEQYF; DNA: TGTGCCAGCAGTGACCAGGGGGCTGGGTACGAGCAGTACTTC
V: TRBV7-2; D: -; J: TRBJ1-1; CDR3: CASSQTGGGTEAFF; DNA: TGTGCCAGCAGCCAGACAGGCGGAGGCACTGAAGCTTTCTTT
V: TRBV19; D: -; J: TRBJ2-1; CDR3: CASSWVMAGGSYNEQFF; DNA: TGTGCCAGTAGCTGGGTGATGGCAGGAGGCTCCTACAATGAGCAGTTCTTC
V: TRBV30; D: -; J: TRBJ1-1; CDR3: CAWTEQPNTEAFF; DNA: TGTGCCTGGACAGAACAACCGAACACTGAAGCTTTCTTT
V: TRBV2; D: TRBD1; J: TRBJ2-3; CDR3: CASRQGSRTDTQYF; DNA: TGTGCCAGTCGACAGGGGAGTCGCACAGATACGCAGTATTTT
V: TRBV5-1; D: -; J: TRBJ2-1; CDR3: CASGQLGPHNEQFF; DNA: TGCGCCAGCGGCCAACTAGGGCCCCACAATGAGCAGTTCTTC
V: TRBV5-1; D: TRBD2; J: TRBJ2-5; CDR3: CASSPGLAGGPGETQYF; DNA: TGCGCCAGCAGCCCGGGACTAGCGGGGGGGCCCGGTGAGACCCAGTACTTC
V: TRBV5-1; D: TRBD1; J: TRBJ1-1; CDR3: CASSNPGQTLGAFF; DNA: TGCGCCAGCAGTAATCCGGGACAGACCTTAGGGGCTTTCTTT
V: TRBV19; D: TRBD1; J: TRBJ1-4; CDR3: CASRSFGGGDREKLFF; DNA: TGTGCCAGTAGATCCTTCGGGGGAGGGGACAGGGAAAAACTGTTTTTT